Shown below are 18 T cell receptor beta chains from a single sample sequenced in a study of blood T cell repertoires in COVID-19. Some clones are missing from TCRdb's copy, which holds only in-frame ones; the method was immunoSEQ multiplex PCR. Seen here are approximately 260,000 clones, almost 90% observed once, and the top ten hold approximately 2.1%. The sequenced material came from peripheral blood. The receptors derive from a woman aged 55-69 years with COVID-19, enrolled during active disease.

CDR3: CASSPPSGTGNTIYF. In DNA form, the CDR3 reads TGTGCCAGCTCACCACCTTCGGGAACTGGAAACACCATATATTTT. This chain connects TRBV18 to TRBJ1-3; unclear D gene. The ends were cut back, 0 bases at V and 2 bases at J, with 8 bases in the middle. This CDR3 region has 15 residues. Germline lookup yields CDR1 KGHSH and CDR2 LQKENI.

The chain employs TRBV10-3 and TRBJ1-2; 10 bases fit TRBD1. The germline V gene has CDR1 ENHRY and CDR2 SYGVKD. V was pared by 3 bases and J by 8 bases, with 9 bases of the junction left unmatched. The CDR3 totals 15 residues. Here the CDR3 reads CAISDSGTGVRGYTF. The CDR3 DNA sequence: TGTGCCATCAGTGATTCCGGGACAGGGGTACGCGGCTACACCTTC.

The CDR3 coding sequence is TGTGCCAGCAGTTACATGAACACTGAAGCTTTCTTT. Protein: CASSYMNTEAFF. The V gene is TRBV12-3 or TRBV12-4, the J gene TRBJ1-1; the D is unclear. V was cut by 4 bases and J by 0 bases, with 3 bases left in between. The CDR3 totals 12 residues.

The V call is TRBV24-1, the J call TRBJ1-5, with D perhaps matching TRBD1 (6 bases). V was cut by 3 bases and J by 7 bases, with 12 bases left in between. The germline gives CDR1 KGHDR, CDR2 SFDVKD. The CDR3 totals 14 residues. The CDR3 here is CATSDGGANQPQHF. For the CDR3, the DNA is TGTGCCACCAGTGATGGGGGGGCGAACCAGCCCCAGCATTTT.

Here the CDR3 DNA reads TGTGCCAGTATGTCGGTCCAGGGCAGGGTTGTTGGAAAACTGTTTTTT. Protein: CASMSVQGRVVGKLFF. This chain links TRBV19 with TRBJ1-4; the D gene is possibly TRBD1 (5 bases). Germline-derived CDR1 and CDR2 are LNHDA and SQIVND (reference sequence). V lost 7 bases, J lost 10 bases, and 25 bases lay in between. This CDR3 comprises 16 residues.

V usage is TRBV4-3 and J usage is TRBJ2-7, with TRBD1 identical over 7 bases. Losses at the gene ends were 0 bases for V and 3 bases for J; bases not matched to a gene: 8. The CDR3 extends over 16 amino acids. Germline CDR1 reads LGHNA; CDR2 reads YSLEER. CDR3 coding DNA: TGCGCCAGCAGCCAAGATCCGACAGGGTTAGTCTACGAGCAGTACTTC. Translating it yields CASSQDPTGLVYEQYF.

The rearrangement links TRBV5-8 to TRBJ2-1; D uncertain. Trimming took off 3 bases at V and 7 bases at J, with 14 bases between the two ends. The germline CDR1 and CDR2 sequences are SGHTS and YDEGEE. The CDR3 spans 14 residues. The chain's CDR3 is CASSWVSEANEQFF. CDR3 coding DNA: TGTGCCAGCAGCTGGGTGAGCGAGGCTAATGAGCAGTTCTTC.

The chain employs TRBV7-9 and TRBJ2-6; D ambiguous. This CDR3 has 13 residues. Germline V CDR1 and CDR2: SEHNR, FQNEAQ (reference sequence). Trimming stripped 6 bases from V and 4 bases from J, with 7 bases between. CDR3 DNA: TGTGCCAGCAGTCCTGTAGGGGCCAACGTCCTGACTTTC. Translation: CASSPVGANVLTF.

The chain carries TRBV18 and TRBJ1-2; unclear D gene. This CDR3 is built from 13 residues. V lost 1 base, J lost 6 bases, and 9 bases lay in between. The V gene's germline CDR1 is KGHSH and CDR2 LQKENI. DNA for the CDR3: TGTGCCAGCTCACCACGGAACGGGGATGGCTACACCTTC. It is translated as CASSPRNGDGYTF. The full variable domain, completed using reference TRBV18 and TRBJ1-2, is NAGVMQNPRHLVRRRGQEARLRCSPMKGHSHVYWYRQLPEEGLKFMVYLQKENIIDESGMPKERFSAEFPKEGPSILRIQQVVRGDSAAYFCASSPRNGDGYTFGSGTRLTVV.

The chain links TRBV9 to TRBJ2-5, with 7 bases that match TRBD1. The CDR3 is 14 residues long. Germline trimming cut 4 bases from V and 5 bases from J; bases unmatched to any gene: 8. Germline CDR1 is SGDLS and CDR2 is YYNGEE. In nucleotides, the CDR3 is TGTGCCAGCAGCCCGACAGGGAGCGTGGAGACCCAGTACTTC. As protein: CASSPTGSVETQYF.

This clone appeared a single time. The chain joins TRBV7-9 to TRBJ2-1; TRBD2 agrees at 7 bases. The V gene's germline CDR1 is SEHNR and CDR2 FQNEAQ (reference sequence). There are 15 residues in the CDR3. V shed 2 bases, J shed 2 bases, and the junction held 3 bases outside the gene matches. The CDR3 loop reads CASSLPRGAYNEQFF. CDR3 in DNA: TGTGCCAGCAGCTTACCTCGGGGGGCCTACAATGAGCAGTTCTTC. Filled out from reference TRBV7-9 and TRBJ2-1, the complete variable domain reads DTGVSQNPRHKITKRGQNVTFRCDPISEHNRLYWYRQTLGQGPEFLTYFQNEAQLEKSRLLSDRFSAERPKGSFSTLEIQRTEQGDSAMYLCASSLPRGAYNEQFFGPGTRLTVL.

V usage is TRBV19 and J usage is TRBJ2-7; 11 bases align to TRBD2. V was pared by 4 bases and J by 2 bases, with 7 bases of the junction left unmatched. This CDR3 contains 16 residues. Germline assignment: CDR1 LNHDA and CDR2 SQIVND (reference sequence). The CDR3 coding sequence is TGTGCCAGTAGTACCGGGGGACTAGCGGTACCCTACGAGCAGTACTTC. Residues: CASSTGGLAVPYEQYF.

The chain combines TRBV7-8 with TRBJ2-1; D is perhaps TRBD2 (7 bases). V lost 1 base and J lost 7, with 11 bases in between. This CDR3 has 14 amino acids. Germline V gene sequence: CDR1 SGHVS, CDR2 FQNEAQ. The CDR3 loop is CASSLVGGGNEQFF. CDR3 DNA sequence: TGTGCCAGCAGCTTAGTAGGGGGGGGGAATGAGCAGTTCTTC.

In DNA form, the CDR3 reads TGTGCCAGCAGCTTAACGGACAGGGGTTACGGCTACACCTTC. This codes for CASSLTDRGYGYTF. The chain is built from TRBV7-8 and TRBJ1-2; 9 bases agree with TRBD1. In germline, CDR1 is SGHVS, CDR2 FQNEAQ. V dropped 2 bases and J dropped 8; count of bases not matched to a gene: 6. The CDR3 totals 14 residues.

This sequence joins TRBV5-4 and TRBJ2-3; the match to TRBD2 covers 9 bases. Germline CDR1 SGHNT, CDR2 YYREEE (reference sequence). The CDR3 is 16 residues long. V trimming: 1 base; J trimming: 2 bases; junction bases outside the gene matches: 5. The CDR3: CASSLRLAASTDTQYF. CDR3 nucleotides: TGTGCCAGCAGCTTGAGACTAGCGGCCTCCACAGATACGCAGTATTTT.

The chain uses TRBV11-2 and TRBJ1-3, with a weak D call TRBD1 (6 bases). The V gene lost 3 bases and the J gene lost 8 bases, with 11 bases spanning the gap. The CDR3 sequence is 13 residues long. Germline lookup yields CDR1 SGHAT and CDR2 FQNNGV. The CDR3 protein is CASSFIHRDTIYF. Here the CDR3 DNA reads TGTGCCAGCAGCTTTATACACAGGGACACCATATATTTT.

The count of this clone is one. This chain joins TRBV7-3 and TRBJ2-5, with 9 bases that match TRBD2. The germline V gene encodes CDR1 SGHTA and CDR2 FQGTGA. With 5 bases clipped from V and 1 base from J, the junction kept 5 bases outside the gene matches. CDR3 length: 15 residues. The CDR3 DNA follows: TGTGCCAGCAGCCTTAGCGGGGGACGCCAAGAGACCCAGTACTTC. Protein: CASSLSGGRQETQYF. Full variable domain (remainder filled in from reference TRBV7-3 and TRBJ2-5): GAGVSQTPSNKVTEKGKYVELRCDPISGHTALYWYRQSLGQGPEFLIYFQGTGAADDSGLPNDRFFAVRPEGSVSTLKIQRTERGDSAVYLCASSLSGGRQETQYFGPGTRLLVL.

The genes are TRBV19 and TRBJ2-1; TRBD2 matches at 14 bases. Trimming removed 7 bases from V and 6 bases from J; junction bases left unmatched: 5. CDR1 and CDR2 from the germline V gene are LNHDA and SQIVND (reference sequence). The CDR3 sequence is 15 residues long. DNA for the CDR3: TGTGCCAGTAAACAGACTAGCGGGGGGGCCAATGAGCAGTTCTTC. Translated, it gives CASKQTSGGANEQFF.